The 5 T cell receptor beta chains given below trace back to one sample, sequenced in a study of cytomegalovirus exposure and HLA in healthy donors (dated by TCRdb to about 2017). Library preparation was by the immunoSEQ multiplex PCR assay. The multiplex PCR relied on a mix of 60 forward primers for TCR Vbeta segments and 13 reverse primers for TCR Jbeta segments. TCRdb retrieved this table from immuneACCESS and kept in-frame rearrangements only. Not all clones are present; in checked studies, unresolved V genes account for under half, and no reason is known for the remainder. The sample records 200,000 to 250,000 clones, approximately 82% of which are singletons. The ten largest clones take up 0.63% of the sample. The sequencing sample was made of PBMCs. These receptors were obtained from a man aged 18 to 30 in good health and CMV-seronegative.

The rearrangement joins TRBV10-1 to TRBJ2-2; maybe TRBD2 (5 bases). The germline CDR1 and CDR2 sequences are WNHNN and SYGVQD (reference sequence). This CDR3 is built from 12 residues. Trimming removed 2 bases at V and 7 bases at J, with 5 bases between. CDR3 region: CASSETSGELFF. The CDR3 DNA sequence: TGCGCCAGCAGTGAGACTAGCGGGGAGCTGTTTTTT.

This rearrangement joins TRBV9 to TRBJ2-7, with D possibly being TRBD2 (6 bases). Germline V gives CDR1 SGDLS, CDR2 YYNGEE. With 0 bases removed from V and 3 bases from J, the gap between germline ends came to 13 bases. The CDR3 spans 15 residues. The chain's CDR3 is CASSVAAGSGYEQYF. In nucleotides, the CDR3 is TGTGCCAGCAGCGTAGCGGCGGGAAGTGGCTACGAGCAGTACTTC.

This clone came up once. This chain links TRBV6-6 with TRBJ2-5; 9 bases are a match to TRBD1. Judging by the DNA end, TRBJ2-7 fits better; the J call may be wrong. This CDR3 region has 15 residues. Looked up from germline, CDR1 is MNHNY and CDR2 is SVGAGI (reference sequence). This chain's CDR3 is CASSLTGGTSYEQYF. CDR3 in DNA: TGTGCCAGCAGTCTGACAGGGGGGACCTCCTACGAGCAGTACTTC.

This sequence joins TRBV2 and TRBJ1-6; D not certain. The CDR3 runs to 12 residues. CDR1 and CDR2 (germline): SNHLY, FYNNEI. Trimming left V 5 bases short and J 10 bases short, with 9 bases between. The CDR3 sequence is CASSITYSPLHF. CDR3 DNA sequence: TGTGCCAGCAGTATAACATACTCACCCCTCCACTTT.

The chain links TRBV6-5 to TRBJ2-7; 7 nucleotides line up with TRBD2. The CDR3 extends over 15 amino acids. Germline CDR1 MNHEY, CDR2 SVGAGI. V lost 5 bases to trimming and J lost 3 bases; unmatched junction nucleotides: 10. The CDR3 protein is CASSGGTTGYYEQYF. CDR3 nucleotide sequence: TGTGCCAGCAGTGGCGGGACTACCGGTTACTACGAGCAGTACTTC.